Following are 19 T cell receptor beta chains from one sample sequenced in a study of cytomegalovirus exposure and HLA in healthy donors (TCRdb year 2017). The library came from the immunoSEQ multiplex PCR assay. A mixture of 60 forward primers for TCR Vbeta segments and 13 reverse primers for TCR Jbeta segments was used in the multiplex PCR. TCRdb provides this immuneACCESS table in a form limited to in-frame rearrangements. Some clones are lacking; in checked studies, under half of them reflect an unresolved V gene, and why the rest are absent is not known. The sample table holds 150,000 to 200,000 clones, of which around four fifths were seen once. About 1.3% of the sample belongs to the ten largest clones. Sequencing used PBMCs. The receptors were gathered from a man aged 25-45 years in good health and CMV-seronegative.

The chain is built from TRBV30 and TRBJ2-1, with 13 bases that match TRBD2. CDR3 length equals 13 residues. J was trimmed by 10 bases and V by 8 bases; bases with no gene match: 8. Germline V gene data show CDR1 as GTSNPN and CDR2 as SVGIG (reference sequence). This chain's CDR3 is CARELAGGLEQFF. The CDR3 DNA sequence: TGTGCCCGTGAACTAGCGGGAGGGCTCGAGCAGTTCTTC.

V is TRBV5-1 and J is TRBJ2-3; 7 bases line up with TRBD2. CDR3 size: 15 residues. CDR1 is SGHRS, CDR2 YFSETQ, per germline. V shed 6 bases, J shed 4 bases, and the junction held 11 bases outside the gene matches. The CDR3 nucleotides are TGCGCCAGCATGGGAAGCGGGACGAGTTCAGATACGCAGTATTTT. Translated: CASMGSGTSSDTQYF.

This clone was seen just once. The V gene is TRBV2, the J gene TRBJ2-2; D gene ambiguous. CDR1 is SNHLY and CDR2 is FYNNEI in the germline V gene. The CDR3 has 13 amino acids. V gave up 5 bases and J gave up 3 bases, with 7 bases separating them. This chain's CDR3 is CASSLRDTGELFF. The CDR3 coding sequence is TGTGCCAGCAGTCTCCGGGACACCGGGGAGCTGTTTTTT.

This clone was seen only a few times. The chain links TRBV29-1 to TRBJ2-3, with D hard to call. The V end was cut by 7 bases, the J end by 2 bases, with 10 bases between. Germline lookup yields CDR1 SQVTM and CDR2 ANQGSEA. The CDR3 is 12 amino acids. This chain's CDR3 is CSAVSLTDTQYF. In DNA, the CDR3 is TGCAGCGCGGTTAGCCTCACAGATACGCAGTATTTT.

CDR3 sequence reads: CSVVFGRPGELFF. DNA of the CDR3: TGCAGCGTTGTATTCGGTCGTCCCGGGGAGCTGTTTTTT. This sequence joins TRBV29-1 and TRBJ2-2; D remains unclear. The germline CDR1 and CDR2 sequences are SQVTM and ANQGSEA. The V end was cut by 4 bases, the J end by 6 bases, with 12 bases between. This CDR3 contains 13 residues.

The chain couples TRBV5-6 to TRBJ1-2, with 8 bases that match TRBD1. This CDR3 has 14 amino acids. Germline values: CDR1 SGHDT, CDR2 YYEEEE. Germline trimming cut 4 bases from V and 4 bases from J; bases unmatched to any gene: 6. The CDR3 region is CASSANQGAYGYTF. Here the CDR3 DNA reads TGTGCCAGCAGCGCCAACCAGGGGGCCTATGGCTACACCTTC. The full variable domain, with the rest looked up from reference TRBV5-6 and TRBJ1-2, is DAGVTQSPTHLIKTRGQQVTLRCSPKSGHDTVSWYQQALGQGPQFIFQYYEEEERQRGNFPDRFSGHQFPNYSSELNVNALLLGDSALYLCASSANQGAYGYTFGSGTRLTVV.

This chain connects TRBV25-1 to TRBJ2-3; 8 bases are shared with TRBD2. Germline lookup yields CDR1 MGHDK and CDR2 SYGVNS. The CDR3 covers 17 residues. With 1 base clipped from V and 0 bases from J, the junction kept 6 bases outside the gene matches. The CDR3 DNA reads as TGTGCCAGCAGTGAATTCTCACTAGCGGCAAGCACAGATACGCAGTATTTT. Amino acid sequence: CASSEFSLAASTDTQYF.

This chain uses TRBV5-1 with TRBJ1-6; a possible D gene is TRBD1 (6 bases). The CDR3 runs to 20 residues. Per germline, CDR1 SGHRS and CDR2 YFSETQ. V was shortened by 0 bases and J by 0 bases, with 19 bases between the two germline ends. CDR3 amino acids: CASSLAGGRFESSYNSPLHF. DNA of the CDR3: TGCGCCAGCAGCTTGGCTGGGGGCAGGTTCGAATCCTCCTATAATTCACCCCTCCACTTT.

V is TRBV10-3 and J is TRBJ2-2; TRBD1 agrees at 10 bases. In germline, CDR1 is ENHRY, CDR2 SYGVKD. Trimming cost V 5 bases and J 0 bases; bases outside gene matches: 9. The CDR3 runs to 18 residues. This chain's CDR3 is CAISHNPGQGSNTGELFF. The CDR3 DNA reads TGTGCCATCAGTCACAACCCGGGACAGGGGTCGAACACCGGGGAGCTGTTTTTT.

This clone came up once. The rearrangement links TRBV6-5 to TRBJ2-7, with a weak D call TRBD1 (5 bases). Per germline, CDR1 MNHEY and CDR2 SVGAGI. V lost 6 bases and J lost 5, with 17 bases in between. This CDR3 spans 14 amino acids. CDR3 in amino acids: CASSHRPGKNEQYF. For the CDR3, the DNA is TGTGCCAGCAGCCACCGCCCAGGGAAGAACGAGCAGTACTTC.

V is TRBV19 and J is TRBJ2-6; the match to TRBD2 covers 7 bases. Germline CDR1 is LNHDA and CDR2 is SQIVND (reference sequence). The CDR3 has 15 residues. V was clipped by 7 bases and J by 2 bases; unmatched bases: 5. In DNA form, the CDR3 reads TGTGCCAGTACGCGGGGAGGGACTGGGGCCAACGTCCTGACTTTC. It translates to CASTRGGTGANVLTF.

This clone appeared once. The CDR3 region is CASSRLGQGESV. CDR3 bases: TGCGCCAGCAGCCGCCTCGGACAGGGAGAGTCGGTC. This chain joins TRBV23-1 and TRBJ2-7; 8 bases fit TRBD1. TRBV23-1 qualifies as an ORF whose function is uncertain. The CDR3 consists of 12 residues.

The CDR3 DNA follows: TGTGCCAGCAGTTACACGGGGACAGGGGACCCCTACGAGCAGTACTTC. Translating it yields CASSYTGTGDPYEQYF. The gene calls are TRBV6-5 and TRBJ2-7, with TRBD1 identical over 10 bases. Germline V gene sequence: CDR1 MNHEY, CDR2 SVGAGI. CDR3 length: 16 residues. With 2 bases clipped from V and 2 bases from J, the junction kept 6 bases outside the gene matches.

The chain is built from TRBV12-2 and TRBJ2-7; no check of the table's D call, TRBD1, against the DNA was made. TRBV12-2 is recorded as a pseudogene. The CDR3 contains 16 residues. For the CDR3, the DNA is TGTGCAAGTCGCTTAAATGGGACAGGGCTATCATGCGAGCAGTACTTC. Amino acid sequence: CASRLNGTGLSCEQYF.

The chain links TRBV30 to TRBJ1-4; no clear D. CDR3 size: 12 residues. Germline CDR1 reads GTSNPN; CDR2 reads SVGIG (reference sequence). V lost 0 bases and J 8 bases, leaving 7 bases between the germline ends. CDR3 amino acids: CAWSVRGEKLFF. In DNA, the CDR3 is TGTGCCTGGAGTGTACGGGGAGAAAAACTGTTTTTT.

CDR3 DNA sequence: TGTGCCAGCAGATGGGAGGGCGATACGCAGTATTTT. It codes for CASRWEGDTQYF. The chain is built from TRBV11-2 and TRBJ2-3, with 7 bases that match TRBD2. Trimming removed 6 bases from V and 6 bases from J; junction bases left unmatched: 3. Looked up from germline, CDR1 is SGHAT and CDR2 is FQNNGV. CDR3 length equals 12 residues.

The DNA of the CDR3 is TGCGCCAGCAGCCAAGATTTTGGCTCCGGGAGCTCCTACAATGAGCAGTTCTTC. Protein: CASSQDFGSGSSYNEQFF. The genes are TRBV4-1 and TRBJ2-1; tentatively, D is TRBD2 (6 bases). Trimming took 0 bases from V and 0 from J, leaving 15 bases between them. The germline gives CDR1 MGHRA, CDR2 YSYEKL. This CDR3 is built from 18 residues.

This clone appeared a few times. The rearrangement uses TRBV7-9 and TRBJ1-1; D might be TRBD1 (6 bases). CDR1 SEHNR and CDR2 FQNEAQ come from the germline V gene (reference sequence). The CDR3 runs 15 residues. Deletions cut 1 base from V and 1 base from J, with 10 bases between. In nucleotides, the CDR3 is TGTGCCAGCAGCTTAGTGGACAGAAAGAACACTGAAGCTTTCTTT. This gives the protein CASSLVDRKNTEAFF.

The chain carries TRBV25-1 and TRBJ1-1; D might be TRBD1 (5 bases). Trimming took 6 bases from V and 3 from J, leaving 11 bases between them. The CDR3 is 13 amino acids. Germline values: CDR1 MGHDK, CDR2 SYGVNS. The CDR3 nucleotides are TGTGCCAGCAGAGACAGTCCCTACACTGAAGCTTTCTTT. This translates into CASRDSPYTEAFF. The whole variable domain, remainder taken from reference TRBV25-1 and TRBJ1-1, is EADIYQTPRYLVIGTGKKITLECSQTMGHDKMYWYQQDPGMELHLIHYSYGVNSTEKGDLSSESTVSRIRTEHFPLTLESARPSHTSQYLCASRDSPYTEAFFGQGTRLTVV.